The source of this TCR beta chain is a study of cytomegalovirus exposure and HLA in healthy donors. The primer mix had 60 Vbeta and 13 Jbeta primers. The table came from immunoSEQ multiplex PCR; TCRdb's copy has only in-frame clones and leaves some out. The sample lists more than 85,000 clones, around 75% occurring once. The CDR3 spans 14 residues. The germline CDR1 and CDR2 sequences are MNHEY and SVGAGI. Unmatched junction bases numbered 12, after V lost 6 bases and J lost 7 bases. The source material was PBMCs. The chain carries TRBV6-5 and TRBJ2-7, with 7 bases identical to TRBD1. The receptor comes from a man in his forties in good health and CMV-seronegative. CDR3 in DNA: TGTGCCAGCAGCCCAGACAGGGCCCGTGGGGAGCAGTACTTC. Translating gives CASSPDRARGEQYF.